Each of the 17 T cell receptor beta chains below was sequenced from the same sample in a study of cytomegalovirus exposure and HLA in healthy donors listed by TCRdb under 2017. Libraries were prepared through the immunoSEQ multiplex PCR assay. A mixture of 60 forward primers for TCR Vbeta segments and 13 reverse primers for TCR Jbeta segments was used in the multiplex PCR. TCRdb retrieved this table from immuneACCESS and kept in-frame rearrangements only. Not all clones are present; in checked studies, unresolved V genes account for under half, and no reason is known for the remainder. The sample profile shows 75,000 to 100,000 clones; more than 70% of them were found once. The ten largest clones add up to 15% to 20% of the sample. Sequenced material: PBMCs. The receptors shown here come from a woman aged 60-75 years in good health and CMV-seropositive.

The CDR3 region has the DNA TGTGCCAGCAGAGAAGACAGGGTTGGCACTGAAGCTTTCTTT. Amino acids: CASREDRVGTEAFF. V gene TRBV6-5 combines with J gene TRBJ1-1, with TRBD1 matching 7 bases. Germline trimming cut 6 bases from V and 4 bases from J; bases unmatched to any gene: 8. CDR1 is MNHEY and CDR2 is SVGAGI in the germline V gene. This CDR3 comprises 14 residues.

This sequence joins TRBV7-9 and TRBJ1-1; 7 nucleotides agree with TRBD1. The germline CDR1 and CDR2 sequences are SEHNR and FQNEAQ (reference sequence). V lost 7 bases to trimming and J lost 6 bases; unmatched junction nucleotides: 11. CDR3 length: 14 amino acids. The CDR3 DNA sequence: TGTGCCAGCACCCCCGGGCAGGGGGATGCTGAAGCTTTCTTT. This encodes CASTPGQGDAEAFF.

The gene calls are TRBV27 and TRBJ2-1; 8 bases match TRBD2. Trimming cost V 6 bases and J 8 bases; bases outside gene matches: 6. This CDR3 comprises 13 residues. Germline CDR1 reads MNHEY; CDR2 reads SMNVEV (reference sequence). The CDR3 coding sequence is TGTGCCAGCAGACCAGCGGGAGATTATGAGCAGTTCTTC. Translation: CASRPAGDYEQFF.

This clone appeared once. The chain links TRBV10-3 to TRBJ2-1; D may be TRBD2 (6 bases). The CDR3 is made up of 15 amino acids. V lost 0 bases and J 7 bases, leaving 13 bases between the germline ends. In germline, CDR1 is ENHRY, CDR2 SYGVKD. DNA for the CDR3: TGTGCCATCAGTGAGTCGGCGGCGGGAATTAATGAGCAGTTCTTC. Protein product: CAISESAAGINEQFF.

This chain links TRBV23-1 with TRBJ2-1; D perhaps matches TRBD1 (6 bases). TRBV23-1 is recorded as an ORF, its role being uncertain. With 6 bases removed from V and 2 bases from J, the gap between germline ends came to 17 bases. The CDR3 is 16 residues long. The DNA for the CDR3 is TGCGCCAGCAGGCTTCCTACAGGGTGTCCCTACAATGAGCAGTTCTTC. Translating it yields CASRLPTGCPYNEQFF.

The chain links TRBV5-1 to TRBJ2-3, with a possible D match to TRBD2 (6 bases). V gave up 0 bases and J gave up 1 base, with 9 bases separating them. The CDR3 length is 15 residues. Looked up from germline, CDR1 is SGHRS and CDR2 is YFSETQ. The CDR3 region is CASSLAVAGTDTQYF. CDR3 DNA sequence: TGCGCCAGCAGCTTGGCAGTAGCGGGCACAGATACGCAGTATTTT.

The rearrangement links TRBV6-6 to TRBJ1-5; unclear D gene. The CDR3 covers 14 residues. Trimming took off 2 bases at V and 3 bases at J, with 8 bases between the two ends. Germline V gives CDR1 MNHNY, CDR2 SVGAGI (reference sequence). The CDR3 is CASSYEGHNQPQHF. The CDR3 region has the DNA TGTGCCAGCAGTTACGAGGGTCACAATCAGCCCCAGCATTTT.

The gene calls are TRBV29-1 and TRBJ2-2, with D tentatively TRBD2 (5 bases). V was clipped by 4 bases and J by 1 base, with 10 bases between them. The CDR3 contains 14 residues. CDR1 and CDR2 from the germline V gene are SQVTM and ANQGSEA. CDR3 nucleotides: TGCAGCGTTGTCGAGGGATGGAACACCGGGGAGCTGTTTTTT. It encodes CSVVEGWNTGELFF.

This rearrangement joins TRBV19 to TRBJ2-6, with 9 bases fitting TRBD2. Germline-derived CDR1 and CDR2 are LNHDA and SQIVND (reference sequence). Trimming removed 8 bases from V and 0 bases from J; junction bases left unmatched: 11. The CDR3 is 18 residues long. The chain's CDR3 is CASGPTTSGFSGANVLTF. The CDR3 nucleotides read TGTGCCAGTGGACCTACGACTAGCGGATTCTCTGGGGCCAACGTCCTGACTTTC.

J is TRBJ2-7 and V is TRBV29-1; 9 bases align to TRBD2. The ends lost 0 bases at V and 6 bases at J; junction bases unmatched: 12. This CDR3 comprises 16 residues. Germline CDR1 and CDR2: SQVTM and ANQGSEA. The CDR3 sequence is CSVEDPAAGGPGEQYF. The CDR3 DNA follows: TGCAGCGTTGAAGATCCCGCCGCGGGAGGGCCGGGCGAGCAGTACTTC.

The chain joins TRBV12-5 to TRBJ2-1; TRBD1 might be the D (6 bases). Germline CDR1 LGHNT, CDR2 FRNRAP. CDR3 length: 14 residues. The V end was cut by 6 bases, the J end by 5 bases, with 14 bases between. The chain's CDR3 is CASGPTGSHNEQFF. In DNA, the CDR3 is TGTGCTAGTGGCCCAACAGGGTCTCACAATGAGCAGTTCTTC. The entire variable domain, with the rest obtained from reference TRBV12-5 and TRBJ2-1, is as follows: DARVTQTPRHKVTEMGQEVTMRCQPILGHNTVFWYRQTMMQGLELLAYFRNRAPLDDSGMPKDRFSAEMPDATLATLKIQPSEPRDSAVYFCASGPTGSHNEQFFGPGTRLTVL.

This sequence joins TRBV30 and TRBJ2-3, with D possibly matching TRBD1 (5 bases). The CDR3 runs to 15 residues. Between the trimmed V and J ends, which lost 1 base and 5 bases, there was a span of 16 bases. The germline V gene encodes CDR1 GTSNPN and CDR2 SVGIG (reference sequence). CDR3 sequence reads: CAWSELTGKGDTQYF. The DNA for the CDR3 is TGTGCCTGGAGTGAACTAACAGGAAAAGGAGATACGCAGTATTTT.

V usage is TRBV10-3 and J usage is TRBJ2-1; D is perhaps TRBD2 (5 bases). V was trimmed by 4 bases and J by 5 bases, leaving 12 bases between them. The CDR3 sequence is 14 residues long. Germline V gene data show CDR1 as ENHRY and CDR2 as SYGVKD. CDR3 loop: CAISGTSSDNEQFF. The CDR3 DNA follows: TGTGCCATCAGTGGGACTTCAAGTGACAATGAGCAGTTCTTC.

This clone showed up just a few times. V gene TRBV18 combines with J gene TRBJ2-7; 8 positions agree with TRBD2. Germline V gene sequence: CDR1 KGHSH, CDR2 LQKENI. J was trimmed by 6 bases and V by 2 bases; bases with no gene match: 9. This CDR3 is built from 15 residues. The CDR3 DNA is TGTGCCAGCTCACCAGAGTTAGCGGGAATAGGCGAGCAGTACTTC. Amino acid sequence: CASSPELAGIGEQYF.

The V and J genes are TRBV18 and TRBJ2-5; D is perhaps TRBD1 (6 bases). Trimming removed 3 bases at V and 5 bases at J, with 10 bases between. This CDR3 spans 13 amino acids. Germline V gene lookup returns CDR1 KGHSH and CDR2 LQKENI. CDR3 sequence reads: CASSPGGPETQYF. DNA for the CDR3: TGTGCCAGCTCACCTGGGGGCCCGGAGACCCAGTACTTC.

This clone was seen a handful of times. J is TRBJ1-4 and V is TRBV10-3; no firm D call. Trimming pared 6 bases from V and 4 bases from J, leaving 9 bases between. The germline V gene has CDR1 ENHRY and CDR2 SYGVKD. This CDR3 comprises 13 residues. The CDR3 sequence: CAIRDTSNEKLFF. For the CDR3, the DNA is TGTGCCATCAGAGACACAAGTAATGAAAAACTGTTTTTT.

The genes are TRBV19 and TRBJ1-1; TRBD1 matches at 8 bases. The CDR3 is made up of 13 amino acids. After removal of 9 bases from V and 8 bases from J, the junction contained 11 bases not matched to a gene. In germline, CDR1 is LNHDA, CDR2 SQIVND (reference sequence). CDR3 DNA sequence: TGTGCCAGCACTGGTTACAGGGGGGGAGAAGCTTTCTTT. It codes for CASTGYRGGEAFF.